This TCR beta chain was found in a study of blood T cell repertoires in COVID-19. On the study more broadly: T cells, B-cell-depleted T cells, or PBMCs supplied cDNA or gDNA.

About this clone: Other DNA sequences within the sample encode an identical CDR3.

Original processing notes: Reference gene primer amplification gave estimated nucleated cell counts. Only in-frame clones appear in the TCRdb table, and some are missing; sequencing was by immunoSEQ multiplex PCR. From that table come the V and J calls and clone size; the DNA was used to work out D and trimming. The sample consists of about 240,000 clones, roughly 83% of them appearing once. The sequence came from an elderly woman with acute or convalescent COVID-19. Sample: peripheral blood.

The CDR3 sequence: CASSESGGQPQHF. The CDR3 DNA sequence: TGTGCCAGCAGTGAATCGGGGGGTCAGCCCCAGCATTTT. The chain couples TRBV25-1 to TRBJ1-5, with D possibly being TRBD1 (5 bases). This CDR3 contains 13 residues. V dropped 1 base and J dropped 6 bases, with 7 bases sitting between them. Looked up from germline, CDR1 is MGHDK and CDR2 is SYGVNS.